This is a list of T cell receptor beta chains from one sample in a study of CD8+ T cells in alopecia areata. The method was immunoSEQ multiplex PCR; TCRdb's version includes in-frame clones alone and lacks a portion of them. Of 150,000 to 200,000 clones in the sample, approximately 50% were seen once. Specimen: CD8+ T cells sorted from blood, collected around week 54, from a patient treated with tofacitinib. The receptor source for this set is a human donor with alopecia areata. The CDR3 runs from the conserved cysteine through the conserved F or W. The D gene is left open where the match is weak. Size tells how often a clone was seen (once, few, many) or the class of an expanded clone, and some rows leave it out.

j_call clone_size d_call v_call cdr3_nt cdr3_aa
TRBJ1-5 NA NA TRBV27 TGTGCCAGCAGGCTAAATAGCAATCAGCCCCAGCATTTT CASRLNSNQPQHF
TRBJ1-1 NA TRBD1 TRBV19 TGTGCCAGTAGTATTGGACAGGGGTACACTGAAGCTTTCTTT CASSIGQGYTEAFF
TRBJ2-7 NA NA TRBV30 TGTGCCTGGAGTGTACACCCCAACGAGCAGTACTTC CAWSVHPNEQYF
TRBJ2-1 NA NA TRBV7-6 TGTGCCAGCACCGGCTATGACGACAATGAGCAGTTCTTC CASTGYDDNEQFF
TRBJ2-7 NA TRBD1 TRBV4-3 TGCGCCAGCAGCCAAGATACGGGGACAGGGGACTACGAGCAGTACTTC CASSQDTGTGDYEQYF
TRBJ2-2 NA NA TRBV10-3 TGTGCCATCAGAGGGGGCACCGGGGAGCTGTTTTTT CAIRGGTGELFF
TRBJ1-1 few NA TRBV5-1 TGCGCCAGCAGCTCCGAAAACACTGAAGCTTTCTTT CASSSENTEAFF
TRBJ2-1 many NA TRBV6-6 TGTGCCAGCAGTTACCCGCAGGGGACCAACCCTGAGCAGTTCTTC CASSYPQGTNPEQFF
TRBJ2-3 once NA TRBV5-1 TGCGCCAGCAGCTTGGGGAGACATGTTGCAGATACGCAGTATTTT CASSLGRHVADTQYF
TRBJ1-5 NA NA TRBV5-6 TGTGCCAGCAGCTTGGAACAGAATCAGCCCCAGCATTTT CASSLEQNQPQHF
TRBJ1-2 NA TRBD1 TRBV29-1 TGCAGCGTGAGACAGGGGCGGAGTGGCTACACCTTC CSVRQGRSGYTF
TRBJ2-5 once TRBD1 TRBV2 TGTGCCAGCAGCCCGGACAGGGATTACCAAGAGACCCAGTACTTC CASSPDRDYQETQYF
TRBJ2-7 NA NA TRBV11-2 TGTGCCAGCAGCCCCGCCCCCCCTTACGAGCAGTACTTC CASSPAPPYEQYF
TRBJ1-1 NA NA TRBV30 TGTGCCTGGAGTGGGCTGAACACTGAAGCTTTCTTT CAWSGLNTEAFF
TRBJ2-7 NA TRBD1 TRBV19 TGTGCCAGCTCTGGGACAGCCTACGAGCAGTACTTC CASSGTAYEQYF
TRBJ2-1 few TRBD2 TRBV5-1 TGCGCCAGCAGCTTGGTAGCGGGGGAATACAATGAGCAGTTCTTC CASSLVAGEYNEQFF
TRBJ1-2 NA NA TRBV5-1 TGCGCCAGCAGCTTGGAAAGCCCTAACTATGGCTACACCTTC CASSLESPNYGYTF
TRBJ1-5 NA TRBD1 TRBV23-1 TGCGCCAGCAGTCACACGGGACAGGGGGGAAATAGCAATCAGCCCCAGCATTTT CASSHTGQGGNSNQPQHF
TRBJ2-7 NA NA TRBV6-6 TGTGCCAGCAGTTATGAAGCGTACGAGCAGTACTTC CASSYEAYEQYF
TRBJ2-2 NA TRBD1 TRBV29-1 TGCAGCGTTCCAACAGGGGCCGGGGAGCTGTTTTTT CSVPTGAGELFF
TRBJ2-3 NA NA TRBV19 TGTGCCAGTAGCCCTGGGCCCTCTCGCACAGATACGCAGTATTTT CASSPGPSRTDTQYF
TRBJ2-7 NA NA TRBV4-2 TGTGCCAGCAGCCAACCCGGGCCAGGTGCCTACGAGCAGTACTTC CASSQPGPGAYEQYF
TRBJ2-5 NA NA TRBV4-2 TGTGCCAGCAGCCAAGGCCAGCCACAAGAGACCCAGTACTTC CASSQGQPQETQYF
TRBJ2-1 NA TRBD1 TRBV30 TGTGCCTGGAGTTCAGGACAGGGTATCAATGAGCAGTTCTTC CAWSSGQGINEQFF
TRBJ2-7 NA NA TRBV27 TGTGCCAGCAGTTTATCGGGAGACAGTGACTCCTACGAGCAGTACTTC CASSLSGDSDSYEQYF
TRBJ1-1 NA NA TRBV5-6 TGTGCCAGCAGCTTTCAAAACACTGAAGCTTTCTTT CASSFQNTEAFF
TRBJ1-2 few NA TRBV5-4 TGTGCCAGCAGCTCCAGCTCAGGGATGTATGGCTACACCTTC CASSSSSGMYGYTF
TRBJ2-5 NA TRBD2 TRBV19 TGTGCCAGTAGTGTACTAGCGGGGGAGCTCCAGTACTTC CASSVLAGELQYF
TRBJ1-2 few NA TRBV11-2 TGTGCCAGCAGCTTAGTTTACCGTTCGGACTATGGCTACACCTTC CASSLVYRSDYGYTF
TRBJ2-7 NA NA TRBV30 TGTGCCTGGAGCCAGGAGACAGATACCTACGAGCAGTACTTC CAWSQETDTYEQYF
TRBJ2-1 NA TRBD1 TRBV5-4 TGTGCCAGCAGCGGCGGGACAGGGGCTTACAATGAGCAGTTCTTC CASSGGTGAYNEQFF
TRBJ2-5 NA NA TRBV4-1 TGCGCCAGCAGCCAAGGCGGGGGCCTTAGTGAGACCCAGTACTTC CASSQGGGLSETQYF